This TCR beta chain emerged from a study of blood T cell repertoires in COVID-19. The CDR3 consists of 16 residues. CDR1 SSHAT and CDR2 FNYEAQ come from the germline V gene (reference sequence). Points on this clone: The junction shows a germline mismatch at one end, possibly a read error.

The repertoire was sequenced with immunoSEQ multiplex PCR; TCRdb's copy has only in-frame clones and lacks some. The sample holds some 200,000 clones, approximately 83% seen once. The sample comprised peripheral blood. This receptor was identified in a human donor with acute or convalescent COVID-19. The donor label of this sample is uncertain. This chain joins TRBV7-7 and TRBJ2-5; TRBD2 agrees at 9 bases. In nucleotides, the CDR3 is TGTGCTAGCAGCTATGGCGGGAGGGGGGGTCAAGAGACCCAGTACTTC. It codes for CASSYGGRGGQETQYF. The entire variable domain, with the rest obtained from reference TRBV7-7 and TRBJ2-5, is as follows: GAGVSQSPRYKVTKRGQDVTLRCDPISSHATLYWYQQALGQGPEFLTYFNYEAQPDKSGLPSDRFSAERPEGSISTLTIQRTEQRDSAMYRCASSYGGRGGQETQYFGPGTRLLVL.